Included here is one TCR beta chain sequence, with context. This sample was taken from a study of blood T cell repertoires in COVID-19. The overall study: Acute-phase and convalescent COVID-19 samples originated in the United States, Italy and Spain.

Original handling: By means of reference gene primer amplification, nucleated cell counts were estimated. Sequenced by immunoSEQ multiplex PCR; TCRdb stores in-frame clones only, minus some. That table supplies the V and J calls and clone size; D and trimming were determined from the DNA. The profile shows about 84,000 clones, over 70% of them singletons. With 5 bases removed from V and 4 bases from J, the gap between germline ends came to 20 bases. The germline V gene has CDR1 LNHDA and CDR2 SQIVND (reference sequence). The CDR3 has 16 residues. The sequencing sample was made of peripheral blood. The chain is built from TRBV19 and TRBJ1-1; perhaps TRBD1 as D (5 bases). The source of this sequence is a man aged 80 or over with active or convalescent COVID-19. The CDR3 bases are TGTGCCAGTAGTTATATAGGCCAGGGATCAAGCACTGAAGCTTTCTTT. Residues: CASSYIGQGSSTEAFF.